This T cell receptor beta chain was identified in a study of radiotherapy plus CTLA-4 blockade in lung cancer. Across the study: Of all patients, around 19% responded objectively and approximately 31% showed disease control.

The repertoire was sequenced with immunoSEQ multiplex PCR; TCRdb's copy has only in-frame clones and lacks some. The repertoire consists of about 43,000 clones, with 65% to 75% occurring once and the leading ten covering around 23%. The sample holds one count of this clone. The antigen remains unidentified. CTLA-4 blockade with ipilimumab, together with focal radiation, was given to patients with chemo-refractory metastatic non-small-cell lung cancer. Whole-study findings and limits: Among blood TCR repertoires after radiotherapy plus ipilimumab, tumor-derived clones expanded. Best predicting response, reportedly, were early blood T cell clone dynamics, with interferon-beta.

The receptor was isolated from a human donor with non-small cell lung cancer who had a partial response to radiotherapy plus ipilimumab. The sample was peripheral blood, taken from a patient treated with radiotherapy plus ipilimumab.

The CDR3 protein is CASSLGASYNEQFF. CDR3 coding DNA: TGTGCCAGCAGTTTGGGGGCCTCCTACAATGAGCAGTTCTTC. The gene calls are TRBV6-6 and TRBJ2-1; D possibly corresponds to TRBD1 (6 bases). This CDR3 is 14 amino acids long. Looked up from germline, CDR1 is MNHNY and CDR2 is SVGAGI (reference sequence). V shed 4 bases and J shed 0 bases, with 7 bases lying between them.